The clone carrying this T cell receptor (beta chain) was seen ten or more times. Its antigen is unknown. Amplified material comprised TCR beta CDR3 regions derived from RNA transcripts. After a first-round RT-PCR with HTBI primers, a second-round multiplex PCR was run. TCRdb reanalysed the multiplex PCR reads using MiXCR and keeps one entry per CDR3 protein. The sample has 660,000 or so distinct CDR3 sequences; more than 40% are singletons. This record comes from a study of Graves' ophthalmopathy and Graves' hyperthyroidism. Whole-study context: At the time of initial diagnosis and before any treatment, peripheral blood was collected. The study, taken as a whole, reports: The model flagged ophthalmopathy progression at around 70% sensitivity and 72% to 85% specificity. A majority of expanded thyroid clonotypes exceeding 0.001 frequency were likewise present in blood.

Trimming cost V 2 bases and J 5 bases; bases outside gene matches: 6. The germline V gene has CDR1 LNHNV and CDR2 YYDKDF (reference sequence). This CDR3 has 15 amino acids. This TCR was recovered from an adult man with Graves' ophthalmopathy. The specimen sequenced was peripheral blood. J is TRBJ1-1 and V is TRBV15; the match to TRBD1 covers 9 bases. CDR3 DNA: TGTGCCACCAGCAGAAAGAGGACAGGGGATACTGAAGCTTTCTTT. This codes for CATSRKRTGDTEAFF.